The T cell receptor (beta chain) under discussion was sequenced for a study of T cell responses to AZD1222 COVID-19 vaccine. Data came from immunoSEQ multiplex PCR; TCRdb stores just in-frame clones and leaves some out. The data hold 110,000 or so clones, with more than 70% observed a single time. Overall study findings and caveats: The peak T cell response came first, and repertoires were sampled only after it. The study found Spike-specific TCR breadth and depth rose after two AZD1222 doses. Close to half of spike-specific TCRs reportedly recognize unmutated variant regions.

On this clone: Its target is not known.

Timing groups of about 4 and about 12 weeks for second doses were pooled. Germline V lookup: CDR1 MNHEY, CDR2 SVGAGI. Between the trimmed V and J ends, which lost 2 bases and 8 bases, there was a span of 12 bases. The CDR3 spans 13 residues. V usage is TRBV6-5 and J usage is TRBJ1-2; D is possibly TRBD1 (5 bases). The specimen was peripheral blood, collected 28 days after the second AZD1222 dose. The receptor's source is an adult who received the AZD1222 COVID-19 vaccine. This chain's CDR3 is CASSYGTSRGYTF. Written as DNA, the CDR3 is TGTGCCAGCAGTTACGGGACTTCTCGCGGCTACACCTTC.